One and the same sample provided the 32 T cell receptor beta chains below, sequenced in a study of cytomegalovirus exposure and HLA in healthy donors. The PCR was carried out with 60 Vbeta primers and 13 Jbeta primers. The assay was immunoSEQ multiplex PCR, and TCRdb's table has in-frame clones only and misses some. Of more than 130,000 clones in the sample, approximately 80% were seen once. Sequenced material: PBMCs. These receptors all come from a man between 35 and 55 years old in good health and CMV-seropositive.

The chain carries TRBV15 and TRBJ2-6; D remains ambiguous. CDR1 and CDR2 (germline): LNHNV, YYDKDF (reference sequence). CDR3 length equals 20 residues. The ends were cut back, 2 bases at V and 0 bases at J, with 20 bases in the middle. In DNA form, the CDR3 reads TGTGCCACCAGCAGATCCATTCCCCTGGGCCGAGACTCTGGGGCCAACGTCCTGACTTTC. Translated: CATSRSIPLGRDSGANVLTF. The variable domain in full, with the rest retrieved from reference TRBV15 and TRBJ2-6, is DAMVIQNPRYQVTQFGKPVTLSCSQTLNHNVMYWYQQKSSQAPKLLFHYYDKDFNNEADTPDNFQSRRPNTSFCFLDIRSPGLGDTAMYLCATSRSIPLGRDSGANVLTFGAGSRLTVL.

The chain joins TRBV6-6 to TRBJ1-2; 7 bases line up with TRBD1. The CDR3 sequence is 16 residues long. CDR1 and CDR2 from the germline V gene are MNHNY and SVGAGI (reference sequence). Unmatched junction bases numbered 12, after V lost 3 bases and J lost 5 bases. The chain's CDR3 is CASSYSGQSLEYGYTF. The CDR3 DNA is TGTGCCAGCAGTTATTCGGGACAGTCGCTAGAATATGGCTACACCTTC.

This clone appeared a single time. The V and J genes are TRBV7-2 and TRBJ1-2, with 7 nucleotides matching TRBD1. The V and J ends lost 3 bases and 0 bases, in that order; junction bases with no gene match: 1. CDR3 length: 14 residues. Looked up from germline, CDR1 is SGHTA and CDR2 is FQGNSA. The CDR3 loop is CASSFGTANYGYTF. The CDR3, as DNA: TGTGCCAGCAGCTTTGGGACAGCTAACTATGGCTACACCTTC.

The chain has TRBV11-2 and TRBJ2-3; D unresolved. With 3 bases removed from V and 6 bases from J, the gap between germline ends came to 13 bases. CDR3 length: 14 residues. Germline-derived CDR1 and CDR2 are SGHAT and FQNNGV. The CDR3: CASSFRWFRDTQYF. CDR3 sequence (DNA): TGTGCCAGCAGCTTTCGGTGGTTCAGGGATACGCAGTATTTT. Variable domain in full (rest from reference TRBV11-2 and TRBJ2-3): EAGVAQSPRYKIIEKRQSVAFWCNPISGHATLYWYQQILGQGPKLLIQFQNNGVVDDSQLPKDRFSAERLKGVDSTLKIQPAKLEDSAVYLCASSFRWFRDTQYFGPGTRLTVL.

The chain couples TRBV11-2 to TRBJ1-2; no definite D call. The length of the CDR3 is 11 residues. CDR1 and CDR2 (germline): SGHAT, FQNNGV. Trimming pared 10 bases from V and 7 bases from J, leaving 13 bases between. The CDR3: CATAEGGGYTF. CDR3 nucleotides: TGTGCCACAGCGGAGGGAGGTGGCTACACCTTC.

The J gene is TRBJ1-6, the V gene TRBV5-4, with a weak D call TRBD1 (5 bases). The CDR3 is 17 amino acids. Germline CDR1 is SGHNT and CDR2 is YYREEE (reference sequence). The ends were cut back, 0 bases at V and 2 bases at J, with 12 bases in the middle. The CDR3 DNA is TGTGCCAGCAGCTTGGGGGTAGGGGCGACCTATAATTCACCCCTCCACTTT. It codes for CASSLGVGATYNSPLHF.

Note on this clone: An end of the junction differs from the germline gene, which may be a read error. The rearrangement joins TRBV7-4 to TRBJ1-4; no firm D call. This CDR3 is built from 8 residues. The V gene's germline CDR1 is SGHVT and CDR2 SQSDAQ. DNA of the CDR3: TGTGCCAGCAGCTTAGTAGATTTT. Its protein is CASSLVDF.

The V gene is TRBV2, the J gene TRBJ2-7; tentative D call: TRBD2 (6 bases). The CDR3 sequence is 13 residues long. Germline CDR1 reads SNHLY; CDR2 reads FYNNEI. V shed 8 bases and J shed 2 bases, with 13 bases lying between them. The CDR3 reads CASGLGGTYEQYF. Written as DNA, the CDR3 is TGTGCCAGCGGCCTCGGAGGGACCTACGAGCAGTACTTC.

This chain connects TRBV2 to TRBJ2-3, with D possibly TRBD1 on 7 matching bases. Between the trimmed V and J ends, which lost 6 bases and 0 bases, there was a span of 16 bases. Germline CDR1 SNHLY, CDR2 FYNNEI. The CDR3 totals 16 residues. The CDR3 protein is CASREGAGSSTDTQYF. The CDR3 DNA sequence: TGTGCCAGCAGGGAGGGGGCGGGTTCTAGCACAGATACGCAGTATTTT.

V usage is TRBV7-9 and J usage is TRBJ1-2; D possibly corresponds to TRBD1 (5 bases). Germline CDR1 is SEHNR and CDR2 is FQNEAQ (reference sequence). The V gene lost 5 bases and the J gene lost 8 bases, with 15 bases spanning the gap. The CDR3 loop spans 13 amino acids. CDR3 region: CASSPPAGQGYTF. CDR3 DNA: TGTGCCAGCAGCCCTCCTGCGGGGCAGGGCTACACCTTC.

The genes are TRBV6-1 and TRBJ1-4, with 7 bases matching TRBD1. Germline V lookup: CDR1 MNHNS, CDR2 SASEGT. This CDR3 contains 14 residues. Unmatched junction bases numbered 7, after V lost 5 bases and J lost 7 bases. CDR3: CASSSQGGGEKLFF. As DNA, the CDR3 is TGTGCCAGCAGTTCGCAGGGGGGAGGTGAAAAACTGTTTTTT.

This chain uses TRBV18 with TRBJ2-1; 7 bases agree with TRBD2. V shed 4 bases and J 3 bases; nucleotides not matched to a gene: 3. Per germline, CDR1 KGHSH and CDR2 LQKENI. CDR3 length: 14 amino acids. The CDR3 loop reads CASSLTSVYNEQFF. The CDR3 DNA is TGTGCCAGCTCACTTACTAGCGTCTACAATGAGCAGTTCTTC.

In its sample, this clone was seen once. The genes are TRBV7-9 and TRBJ2-7, with 10 bases identical to TRBD1. V dropped 2 bases and J dropped 2; count of bases not matched to a gene: 3. The V gene's germline CDR1 is SEHNR and CDR2 FQNEAQ (reference sequence). The CDR3 spans 15 residues. This CDR3 is CASSLPTGGAYEQYF. The CDR3 DNA sequence: TGTGCCAGCAGCTTACCGACAGGGGGCGCCTACGAGCAGTACTTC.

J is TRBJ1-2 and V is TRBV6-5; 7 nucleotides match TRBD1. The CDR3 is 13 amino acids. Germline CDR1 and CDR2: MNHEY and SVGAGI. The junction had 3 bases not matched to a gene; V was cut back by 4 bases and J by 4 bases. The CDR3 sequence: CASSSRDSYGYTF. CDR3 sequence (DNA): TGTGCCAGCAGTTCCCGGGACAGCTATGGCTACACCTTC.

The rearrangement joins TRBV10-3 to TRBJ2-4; TRBD1 is a possible D gene (6 bases). Trimming stripped 5 bases from V and 0 bases from J, with 11 bases between. Per the germline V gene, CDR1 is ENHRY and CDR2 is SYGVKD. The length of the CDR3 is 15 residues. CDR3 sequence: CAISRTDVAKNIQYF. In DNA, the CDR3 is TGTGCCATCAGTCGGACAGATGTAGCCAAAAACATTCAGTACTTC.

The chain employs TRBV18 and TRBJ1-5; 10 bases fit TRBD1. V lost 6 bases to trimming and J lost 1 base; unmatched junction nucleotides: 0. The CDR3 totals 14 residues. Germline-derived CDR1 and CDR2 are KGHSH and LQKENI. CDR3 amino acids: CASSTGGSNQPQHF. The CDR3 nucleotides read TGTGCCAGCTCGACAGGGGGCAGCAATCAGCCCCAGCATTTT.

The chain is built from TRBV30 and TRBJ2-7, with 12 nucleotides matching TRBD2. Germline-derived CDR1 and CDR2 are GTSNPN and SVGIG (reference sequence). After removal of 4 bases from V and 6 bases from J, the junction contained 4 bases not matched to a gene. The CDR3 has 13 residues. As DNA, the CDR3 is TGTGCCTGGAAACTAGCGGGGGGCCGCGAGCAGTACTTC. Its protein product is CAWKLAGGREQYF.

This clone came up a few times. The rearrangement joins TRBV10-3 to TRBJ2-7; D ambiguous. The CDR3 is made up of 12 amino acids. Germline-derived CDR1 and CDR2 are ENHRY and SYGVKD. V lost 5 bases and J 3 bases, leaving 8 bases between the germline ends. For the CDR3, the DNA is TGTGCCATCAGTATTGGCAACTACGAGCAGTACTTC. Residues: CAISIGNYEQYF.

The V gene is TRBV4-1, the J gene TRBJ2-3; 11 positions match TRBD2. Germline assignment: CDR1 MGHRA and CDR2 YSYEKL. V shed 0 bases, J shed 7 bases, and the junction held 6 bases outside the gene matches. The length of the CDR3 is 16 residues. The CDR3 region is CASSQELAGARYTQYF. In DNA form, the CDR3 reads TGCGCCAGCAGCCAAGAACTAGCGGGGGCCCGATATACGCAGTATTTT.

This chain connects TRBV29-1 to TRBJ2-5; D not certain. This CDR3 contains 10 residues. Germline loops: CDR1 SQVTM, CDR2 ANQGSEA. Trimming pared 7 bases from V and 1 base from J, leaving 4 bases between. The DNA of the CDR3 is TGCAGCGCCGGCCAAGAGACCCAGTACTTC. It codes for CSAGQETQYF.

This rearrangement joins TRBV18 to TRBJ2-3; possibly TRBD2 for D (6 bases). CDR3 length: 16 amino acids. Trimming removed 1 base at V and 0 bases at J, with 11 bases between. Germline CDR1 and CDR2: KGHSH and LQKENI. In DNA form, the CDR3 reads TGTGCCAGCTCACCACAGCGGGCGGGTAGCACAGATACGCAGTATTTT. As protein: CASSPQRAGSTDTQYF.

The chain combines TRBV4-3 with TRBJ1-1; D is perhaps TRBD1 (5 bases). Trimming pared 4 bases from V and 2 bases from J, leaving 11 bases between. Germline V lookup: CDR1 LGHNA, CDR2 YSLEER. The CDR3 extends over 14 amino acids. This chain's CDR3 is CASSLHRINTEAFF. The CDR3 DNA is TGCGCCAGCAGCCTTCACAGGATAAACACTGAAGCTTTCTTT.

This clone showed up just a few times. The chain has TRBV7-9 and TRBJ1-1; D is perhaps TRBD1 (6 bases). V shed 4 bases and J shed 4 bases, with 10 bases lying between them. CDR3 length equals 13 residues. Germline V gives CDR1 SEHNR, CDR2 FQNEAQ (reference sequence). CDR3 sequence (DNA): TGTGCCAGCAGCTCCACAGGGTTCACTGAAGCTTTCTTT. Translating it yields CASSSTGFTEAFF.

The V and J genes are TRBV7-9 and TRBJ1-5; 8 bases are a match to TRBD1. V shed 4 bases, J shed 3 bases, and the junction held 5 bases outside the gene matches. This CDR3 contains 15 residues. Per germline, CDR1 SEHNR and CDR2 FQNEAQ (reference sequence). CDR3 bases: TGTGCCAGCAGCTCCGGGACAGGCACCAATCAGCCCCAGCATTTT. Translated: CASSSGTGTNQPQHF. Supplemented by reference TRBV7-9 and TRBJ1-5, the full variable domain reads DTGVSQNPRHKITKRGQNVTFRCDPISEHNRLYWYRQTLGQGPEFLTYFQNEAQLEKSRLLSDRFSAERPKGSFSTLEIQRTEQGDSAMYLCASSSGTGTNQPQHFGDGTRLSIL.

This clone was recorded a few times. The chain couples TRBV18 to TRBJ2-1; a weak D match, TRBD2 (5 bases). With 3 bases removed from V and 4 bases from J, the gap between germline ends came to 13 bases. The CDR3 is 15 amino acids. The germline V gene encodes CDR1 KGHSH and CDR2 LQKENI. CDR3 DNA: TGTGCCAGCTCACCTTCGCGAAGCGGATACAATGAGCAGTTCTTC. This encodes CASSPSRSGYNEQFF.

V gene TRBV2 combines with J gene TRBJ2-3; 11 positions match TRBD2. V shed 7 bases, J shed 5 bases, and the junction held 5 bases outside the gene matches. This CDR3 has 14 amino acids. CDR1 and CDR2 from the germline V gene are SNHLY and FYNNEI. The CDR3 region is CASTRGLAVDTQYF. CDR3 coding DNA: TGTGCCAGCACCCGGGGACTAGCGGTAGATACGCAGTATTTT. The full variable domain, rest sourced from reference TRBV2 and TRBJ2-3, is EPEVTQTPSHQVTQMGQEVILRCVPISNHLYFYWYRQILGQKVEFLVSFYNNEISEKSEIFDDQFSVERPDGSNFTLKIRSTKLEDSAMYFCASTRGLAVDTQYFGPGTRLTVL.

The chain joins TRBV7-2 to TRBJ1-4, with TRBD1 matching over 7 bases. Germline assignment: CDR1 SGHTA and CDR2 FQGNSA. The CDR3 extends over 17 amino acids. V gave up 5 bases and J gave up 10 bases; unmatched junction bases: 19. This CDR3 reads CASSGRTVVGGLGKLFF. CDR3 nucleotide sequence: TGTGCCAGCAGCGGACGGACAGTCGTAGGGGGCTTGGGAAAACTGTTTTTT.

The rearrangement joins TRBV19 to TRBJ2-3; 8 bases align to TRBD2. The CDR3 length is 16 residues. CDR1 and CDR2 (germline): LNHDA, SQIVND (reference sequence). V lost 6 bases and J lost 0; bases outside the gene matches: 8. CDR3 in DNA: TGTGCCAGTAGCAGACTAGCGAAGACTAGCACAGATACGCAGTATTTT. Protein: CASSRLAKTSTDTQYF.

The chain recombines TRBV11-2 with TRBJ1-2, with unresolved D. V lost 5 bases and J lost 3, with 10 bases in between. Germline values: CDR1 SGHAT, CDR2 FQNNGV. CDR3 length: 13 amino acids. The CDR3 region has the DNA TGTGCCAGCAGCCCCGGTAGCGACTATGGCTACACCTTC. The encoded protein is CASSPGSDYGYTF.

The chain carries TRBV9 and TRBJ2-2; 8 bases fit TRBD1. CDR3 length equals 16 residues. From germline, CDR1 is SGDLS and CDR2 YYNGEE. Losses at the gene ends were 5 bases for V and 1 base for J; bases not matched to a gene: 7. CDR3 sequence (DNA): TGTGCCAGCAGTTACCAGGGGGCTTGGAACACCGGGGAGCTGTTTTTT. Translation: CASSYQGAWNTGELFF.

V and J are TRBV6-1 and TRBJ2-7; possibly TRBD2 for D (5 bases). The germline V gene encodes CDR1 MNHNS and CDR2 SASEGT. This CDR3 is 14 amino acids long. Trimming removed 2 bases from V and 6 bases from J, with 14 bases in between. CDR3 nucleotides: TGTGCCAGCAGTGAACGGCTAGCCGAGGGCGAGCAGTACTTC. Encoded protein: CASSERLAEGEQYF.

V is TRBV4-1 and J is TRBJ1-4, with 8 bases identical to TRBD1. CDR1 is MGHRA, CDR2 YSYEKL, per germline. V was pared by 6 bases and J by 4 bases, with 4 bases of the junction left unmatched. The CDR3 runs 14 residues. CDR3 DNA: TGCGCCAGCAGGCGGACAGGGATTAATGAAAAACTGTTTTTT. Translated, it gives CASRRTGINEKLFF.